The 26 T cell receptor beta chains given below trace back to one sample, sequenced in a study of OX40 agonist ivuxolimab in advanced cancers. Here immunoSEQ multiplex PCR was the method, and the copy in TCRdb shows in-frame clones only, minus some. The sample records about 100,000 clones, around 93% being singletons. The starting material was CD4+ or CD8+ T cells sorted from blood, obtained in a trial of the OX40 agonist ivuxolimab. These TCRs come from an adult with an advanced solid tumor such as melanoma, head and neck, liver or kidney cancer.

The genes are TRBV6-4 and TRBJ2-1; TRBD1 might be the D (6 bases). V shed 8 bases and J shed 5 bases, with 19 bases lying between them. The germline V gene encodes CDR1 MRHNA and CDR2 SNTAGT. CDR3 length: 15 residues. As DNA, the CDR3 is TGTGCCAGCCATAGGGGGTGGGTCGGGAACAATGAGCAGTTCTTC. It is translated as CASHRGWVGNNEQFF.

This rearrangement joins TRBV28 to TRBJ2-1, with D possibly matching TRBD2 (5 bases). Germline V gene sequence: CDR1 MDHEN, CDR2 SYDVKM. This CDR3 is built from 15 residues. Trimming pared 1 base from V and 9 bases from J, leaving 16 bases between. The CDR3: CASSLYEGEGLEQFF. CDR3 bases: TGTGCCAGCAGTTTATATGAGGGAGAAGGGCTTGAGCAGTTCTTC.

The V call is TRBV7-2, the J call TRBJ2-5, with D perhaps matching TRBD2 (5 bases). V was shortened by 3 bases and J by 0 bases, with 8 bases between the two germline ends. Germline V gives CDR1 SGHTA, CDR2 FQGNSA. The CDR3 runs 14 residues. In DNA form, the CDR3 reads TGTGCCAGCAGCTTTTCGGGAAACCAAGAGACCCAGTACTTC. It is translated as CASSFSGNQETQYF.

This chain connects TRBV7-9 to TRBJ2-5, with 10 bases that match TRBD1. The CDR3 runs to 15 residues. Trimming removed 5 bases from V and 5 bases from J; junction bases left unmatched: 8. In germline, CDR1 is SEHNR, CDR2 FQNEAQ (reference sequence). The CDR3 sequence: CASSGSTGGRETQYF. DNA of the CDR3: TGTGCCAGCAGCGGATCGACAGGGGGCAGGGAGACCCAGTACTTC.

This chain joins TRBV5-6 and TRBJ2-1, with a possible D match to TRBD1 (7 bases). This CDR3 contains 16 residues. Germline V gene lookup returns CDR1 SGHDT and CDR2 YYEEEE. Between the trimmed V and J ends, which lost 4 bases and 3 bases, there was a span of 17 bases. CDR3 sequence: CASSAMTGRNYNEQFF. Written as DNA, the CDR3 is TGTGCCAGCAGCGCTATGACAGGGAGGAACTACAATGAGCAGTTCTTC.

This clone was observed once. This rearrangement joins TRBV11-3 to TRBJ2-3; D not certain. The V gene lost 5 bases and the J gene lost 1 base, with 1 base spanning the gap. The CDR3 length is 11 residues. In germline, CDR1 is SGHNT, CDR2 YENEEA. The CDR3, as DNA: TGTGCCAGCAGCCGCACAGATACGCAGTATTTT. Its protein is CASSRTDTQYF.

V gene TRBV7-2 combines with J gene TRBJ1-1; D is possibly TRBD1 (6 bases). The CDR3 length is 16 residues. The ends were cut back, 1 base at V and 1 base at J, with 13 bases in the middle. Germline loops: CDR1 SGHTA, CDR2 FQGNSA. CDR3: CASSLEPRGSNTEAFF. CDR3 nucleotides: TGTGCCAGCAGCTTAGAACCCAGGGGATCGAACACTGAAGCTTTCTTT. Variable domain in full (rest from reference TRBV7-2 and TRBJ1-1): GAGVSQSPSNKVTEKGKDVELRCDPISGHTALYWYRQSLGQGLEFLIYFQGNSAPDKSGLPSDRFSAERTGGSVSTLTIQRTQQEDSAVYLCASSLEPRGSNTEAFFGQGTRLTVV.

Here the CDR3 DNA reads TGTGCCAGCAGTGACGAAGGGGGCGGTGAGCAGTTCTTC. It encodes CASSDEGGGEQFF. The genes are TRBV6-4 and TRBJ2-1; 7 nucleotides match TRBD1. Per the germline V gene, CDR1 is MRHNA and CDR2 is SNTAGT. The CDR3 runs to 13 residues. Germline trimming cut 2 bases from V and 9 bases from J; bases unmatched to any gene: 4.

The V and J genes are TRBV2 and TRBJ2-1; TRBD1 aligns across 8 bases. V lost 6 bases to trimming and J lost 6 bases; unmatched junction nucleotides: 4. In germline, CDR1 is SNHLY, CDR2 FYNNEI. The CDR3 is made up of 13 amino acids. The CDR3 loop is CASSKDRVNEQFF. CDR3 DNA: TGTGCCAGCAGCAAGGACAGGGTCAATGAGCAGTTCTTC.

The gene calls are TRBV10-2 and TRBJ2-1; no reliable D call. CDR1 WSHSY and CDR2 SAAADI come from the germline V gene. The length of the CDR3 is 12 residues. V dropped 4 bases and J dropped 8 bases, with 9 bases sitting between them. The CDR3 region is CASSALSYEQFF. The CDR3 coding sequence is TGCGCCAGCAGTGCTTTAAGCTATGAGCAGTTCTTC.

This chain uses TRBV4-1 with TRBJ2-1; D is possibly TRBD1 (5 bases). Germline lookup yields CDR1 MGHRA and CDR2 YSYEKL. V was trimmed by 0 bases and J by 8 bases, leaving 14 bases between them. This CDR3 has 15 amino acids. Written as DNA, the CDR3 is TGCGCCAGCAGCCAAGACGTTTCCAGGGCGGATGAGCAGTTCTTC. Its translation: CASSQDVSRADEQFF.

The chain joins TRBV5-1 to TRBJ2-1; 9 nucleotides match TRBD2. V shed 0 bases and J 5 bases; nucleotides not matched to a gene: 12. The CDR3 has 18 residues. The germline V gene encodes CDR1 SGHRS and CDR2 YFSETQ. In nucleotides, the CDR3 is TGCGCCAGCAGCTTGGGAATTAGCGGGAGAGGAGGGAACAATGAGCAGTTCTTC. This translates into CASSLGISGRGGNNEQFF.

V gene TRBV27 combines with J gene TRBJ1-4, with 11 bases lining up with TRBD1. Germline lookup yields CDR1 MNHEY and CDR2 SMNVEV (reference sequence). There are 19 residues in the CDR3. V lost 3 bases to trimming and J lost 1 base; unmatched junction nucleotides: 10. CDR3 loop: CASSFLDRGRRGTNEKLFF. Here the CDR3 DNA reads TGTGCCAGCAGTTTCCTGGACAGGGGGCGCCGTGGAACTAATGAAAAACTGTTTTTT.

The chain joins TRBV18 to TRBJ2-1; tentative D call: TRBD2 (5 bases). CDR1 KGHSH and CDR2 LQKENI come from the germline V gene. Trimming shortened V by 6 bases and J by 5 bases, and 14 bases separated the two germline ends. CDR3 length equals 14 residues. CDR3 protein: CASSDYLWNNEQFF. The CDR3 region has the DNA TGTGCCAGCTCTGACTATCTTTGGAACAATGAGCAGTTCTTC.

The chain joins TRBV18 to TRBJ2-6; 8 bases align to TRBD1. The CDR3 has 18 amino acids. Trimming at V came to 1 base and at J to 0 bases, leaving 5 bases not matched to a gene. CDR1 KGHSH and CDR2 LQKENI come from the germline V gene. This CDR3 is CASSPRGQVNSGANVLTF. CDR3 bases: TGTGCCAGCTCACCACGGGGACAGGTTAACTCTGGGGCCAACGTCCTGACTTTC.

The rearrangement joins TRBV28 to TRBJ1-4, with 8 bases lining up with TRBD1. CDR1 MDHEN and CDR2 SYDVKM come from the germline V gene. Trimming removed 6 bases from V and 5 bases from J; junction bases left unmatched: 2. The CDR3 length is 13 residues. CDR3 sequence: CASRTGGNEKLFF. Here the CDR3 DNA reads TGTGCCAGCAGAACAGGGGGAAATGAAAAACTGTTTTTT.

V gene TRBV2 combines with J gene TRBJ2-1; TRBD2 agrees at 9 bases. Trimming took 5 bases from V and 5 from J; bases not matched to a gene: 4. The V gene's germline CDR1 is SNHLY and CDR2 FYNNEI. This CDR3 region has 14 residues. The CDR3 region has the DNA TGTGCCAGCAGTCTCCGACTAGCGGACAATGAGCAGTTCTTC. Amino acid sequence: CASSLRLADNEQFF.

The V call is TRBV2, the J call TRBJ2-7; D may be TRBD1 (8 bases). V was pared by 8 bases and J by 7 bases, with 18 bases between. In germline, CDR1 is SNHLY, CDR2 FYNNEI. CDR3 length: 13 residues. The CDR3 sequence: CASQDREGREQYF. CDR3 DNA: TGTGCCAGCCAGGACAGGGAGGGTCGGGAGCAGTACTTC.

This clone was detected only once. The J gene is TRBJ2-1, the V gene TRBV18; D may be TRBD1 (5 bases). The CDR3 extends over 14 amino acids. V gave up 3 bases and J gave up 1 base, with 7 bases separating them. Germline V lookup: CDR1 KGHSH, CDR2 LQKENI. The CDR3 loop is CASSPQGSYNEQFF. CDR3 DNA sequence: TGTGCCAGCTCACCTCAGGGATCCTACAATGAGCAGTTCTTC.

The J gene is TRBJ1-6, the V gene TRBV5-6; D is unclear. This CDR3 is 14 amino acids long. V lost 4 bases to trimming and J lost 7 bases, with 12 bases between them. Germline CDR1 SGHDT, CDR2 YYEEEE. CDR3 coding DNA: TGTGCCAGCAGCCCGGCCGGTGGGAATTCACCCCTCCACTTT. It yields the protein CASSPAGGNSPLHF.

The chain couples TRBV6-6 to TRBJ2-7; no clear D gene. Deletions cut 4 bases from V and 3 bases from J, with 7 bases between. CDR1 is MNHNY, CDR2 SVGAGI, per germline (reference sequence). This CDR3 is 12 amino acids long. The CDR3 sequence is CASSSDHYEQYF. CDR3 coding DNA: TGTGCCAGCAGTTCGGACCACTACGAGCAGTACTTC.

The rearrangement links TRBV11-2 to TRBJ1-4, with 7 bases identical to TRBD1. V lost 5 bases to trimming and J lost 5 bases; unmatched junction nucleotides: 2. The CDR3 runs to 13 residues. Germline CDR1 and CDR2: SGHAT and FQNNGV. This CDR3 is CASSKDRNEKLFF. CDR3 nucleotides: TGTGCCAGCAGCAAGGACAGGAATGAAAAACTGTTTTTT.

The DNA of the CDR3 is TGTGCCAGCAGCTTTAGCGGTGAGGATGGCTACACCTTC. Protein: CASSFSGEDGYTF. This sequence joins TRBV7-2 and TRBJ1-2; D gene ambiguous. V lost 3 bases and J 6 bases, leaving 11 bases between the germline ends. The germline V gene has CDR1 SGHTA and CDR2 FQGNSA. The CDR3 sequence is 13 residues long.

The rearrangement links TRBV23-1 to TRBJ1-5; D ambiguous. TRBV23-1 qualifies as an ORF whose function is uncertain. The CDR3 is 17 amino acids. V was clipped by 6 bases and J by 2 bases, with 20 bases between them. Here the CDR3 reads CASRDAGSSDGNQPQHF. The CDR3 bases are TGCGCCAGCAGGGATGCCGGATCCAGTGATGGCAATCAGCCCCAGCATTTT.

A single count supports this clone. The chain combines TRBV4-2 with TRBJ1-1; D perhaps matches TRBD1 (5 bases). This CDR3 contains 15 residues. Germline values: CDR1 LGHNA, CDR2 YNFKEQ. Between the trimmed V and J ends, which lost 1 base and 5 bases, there was a span of 14 bases. The CDR3 region is CASSQGVGGRTEAFF. In nucleotides, the CDR3 is TGTGCCAGCAGCCAAGGAGTTGGGGGGAGGACTGAAGCTTTCTTT.

This rearrangement joins TRBV11-3 to TRBJ2-7, with TRBD2 as a possible D gene (5 bases). Germline CDR1 and CDR2: SGHNT and YENEEA. The CDR3 has 15 amino acids. V lost 1 base, J lost 5 bases, and 15 bases lay in between. In DNA form, the CDR3 reads TGTGCCAGCAGCTTAGGTGGGAGAATACCCCACGAGCAGTACTTC. Translating gives CASSLGGRIPHEQYF. Combining the CDR3 with reference TRBV11-3 and TRBJ2-7 gives the whole variable domain EAGVVQSPRYKIIEKKQPVAFWCNPISGHNTLYWYLQNLGQGPELLIRYENEEAVDDSQLPKDRFSAERLKGVDSTLKIQPAELGDSAVYLCASSLGGRIPHEQYFGPGTRLTVT.